The rows below give T cell receptor beta chains drawn from one sample of a study of blood T cell repertoires in COVID-19. Sequencing used immunoSEQ multiplex PCR; TCRdb keeps in-frame clones, though not all of them. The profile shows fewer than 350,000 clones, less than 90% of them singletons. Source material: peripheral blood. These TCRs come from a woman aged 25 to 39 with COVID-19, enrolled during active disease. The CDR3 runs from the conserved cysteine through the conserved F or W. A D gene is named only where the DNA matches it firmly. Where a row states a size, it is once, few, many or the class of an expanded clone; other rows omit it.

J gene | clone size | D gene | V gene | CDR3 protein | CDR3 DNA
TRBJ2-7 | . | TRBD1 | TRBV5-1 | CASSISWTGIMSYEQYF | TGCGCCAGCAGCATATCCTGGACAGGGATAATGTCCTACGAGCAGTACTTC
TRBJ1-5 | . | . | TRBV27 | CASREAGNQPQHF | TGTGCCAGCAGGGAGGCGGGGAATCAGCCCCAGCATTTT
TRBJ2-2 | . | . | TRBV7-6 | CASSPHPQGANTGELFF | TGTGCCAGCAGCCCTCACCCCCAGGGCGCGAACACCGGGGAGCTGTTTTTT
TRBJ2-5 | once | TRBD2 | TRBV6-5 | CASRSGMETQYF | TGTGCCAGCAGGAGCGGGATGGAGACCCAGTACTTC
TRBJ2-7 | . | TRBD1 | TRBV6-5 | CASSIIDRAAYEQYF | TGTGCCAGCAGTATTATTGACAGGGCAGCCTACGAGCAGTACTTC
TRBJ1-2 | once | TRBD1 | TRBV3-1/TRBV3-2 | CASSPGGDYTF | TGTGCCAGCAGCCCAGGGGGCGACTACACCTTC
TRBJ2-7 | . | TRBD1 | TRBV7-9 | CASSSTGLSSEQYF | TGTGCCAGCAGCTCGACAGGGTTATCGAGCGAGCAGTACTTC
TRBJ2-7 | . | . | TRBV7-9 | CASSLADTPYEQYF | TGTGCCAGCAGCTTAGCGGACACTCCCTACGAGCAGTACTTC
TRBJ1-5 | . | TRBD1 | TRBV12-3/TRBV12-4 | CASSWDSAEPQHF | TGTGCCAGCAGCTGGGACAGCGCTGAACCCCAGCATTTT
TRBJ1-6 | . | . | TRBV19 | CASSTRQDYNSPLHF | TGTGCCAGTAGTACCCGACAGGACTATAATTCACCCCTCCACTTT
TRBJ2-5 | . | . | TRBV7-9 | CASTTGETQYF | TGTGCCAGCACCACGGGAGAGACCCAGTACTTC
TRBJ2-3 | . | . | TRBV19 | CATIKRAGRGTDTQYF | TGTGCCACTATTAAGCGGGCCGGGCGAGGGACAGATACGCAGTATTTT
TRBJ2-3 | . | TRBD2 | TRBV29-1 | CSSIPTSAATDTQYF | TGCAGCTCAATCCCGACTAGCGCGGCCACAGATACGCAGTATTTT
TRBJ2-7 | . | TRBD1 | TRBV6-5 | CASTQDRVTPQQYF | TGTGCCAGCACTCAGGACAGGGTGACCCCTCAGCAGTACTTC
TRBJ2-7 | . | . | TRBV6-2/TRBV6-3 | CASSYSASSSPYEQYF | TGTGCCAGCAGTTATTCTGCTAGCTCTTCTCCCTACGAGCAGTACTTC
TRBJ1-5 | . | . | TRBV11-2 | CASSPRRDQPQHF | TGTGCCAGCAGCCCACGGCGGGACCAGCCCCAGCATTTT
TRBJ1-2 | . | . | TRBV3-1/TRBV3-2 | CASSQAQGWNGYTF | TGTGCCAGCAGCCAAGCCCAGGGATGGAATGGCTACACCTTC
TRBJ2-3 | few | TRBD2 | TRBV4-1 | CASATLAGGSTDTQYF | TGCGCCAGCGCCACCCTAGCGGGGGGGAGCACAGATACGCAGTATTTT
TRBJ2-5 | . | TRBD2 | TRBV7-8 | CASSLGLAGVSKTQYF | TGTGCCAGCAGCTTAGGACTAGCGGGGGTTTCGAAGACCCAGTACTTC
TRBJ1-2 | . | TRBD1 | TRBV7-9 | CASSSGGRGSGYTF | TGTGCCAGCAGCTCAGGGGGCCGAGGAAGTGGCTACACCTTC
TRBJ1-1 | . | . | TRBV13 | CASSLGTSGPGAFF | TGTGCCAGCAGCTTAGGCACCTCGGGCCCGGGGGCTTTCTTT
TRBJ2-7 | . | . | TRBV6-5 | CASSYSGRAAYEQYF | TGTGCCAGCAGTTACTCCGGCAGGGCCGCCTACGAGCAGTACTTC
TRBJ1-5 | . | TRBD1 | TRBV5-5 | CASSSWTGGNQPQHF | TGTGCCAGCAGCTCCTGGACAGGGGGCAATCAGCCCCAGCATTTT
TRBJ1-6 | . | TRBD1 | TRBV11-1 | CASSLETGDSPLHF | TGTGCCAGCAGCTTAGAAACAGGGGATTCACCCCTCCACTTT
TRBJ2-7 | . | . | TRBV7-9 | CASSRDLSYEQYF | TGTGCCAGCAGCCGGGACTTAAGCTACGAGCAGTACTTC
TRBJ1-2 | . | . | TRBV3-1/TRBV3-2 | CASSLRGRGAHGYTF | TGTGCCAGCAGCCTCAGAGGCCGGGGGGCGCATGGCTACACCTTC
TRBJ1-6 | . | TRBD1 | TRBV28 | CASSDRGYGSPLHF | TGTGCCAGCAGCGACAGGGGTTACGGTTCACCCCTCCACTTT
TRBJ1-6 | . | . | TRBV7-9 | CASSYTDRNSPLHF | TGTGCCAGCAGCTATACGGACAGAAATTCACCCCTCCACTTT
TRBJ2-7 | . | TRBD2 | TRBV5-1 | CASSFLAGSYEQYF | TGCGCCAGCAGCTTTCTAGCGGGCTCCTACGAGCAGTACTTC
TRBJ2-7 | few | . | TRBV5-6 | CASSFLEYEQYF | TGTGCCAGCAGTTTCCTGGAGTACGAGCAGTACTTC
TRBJ1-2 | . | TRBD1 | TRBV7-9 | CASRPLAGTGGDYGYTF | TGTGCCAGCAGACCTCTCGCCGGGACAGGGGGCGACTATGGCTACACCTTC
TRBJ1-1 | once | . | TRBV19 | CASGQGSMNTEAFF | TGTGCCAGTGGTCAGGGGTCCATGAACACTGAAGCTTTCTTT
TRBJ2-7 | . | TRBD2 | TRBV7-9 | CASSSGLAGMWDEQYF | TGTGCCAGCAGCTCGGGACTAGCGGGGATGTGGGACGAGCAGTACTTC
TRBJ2-5 | . | . | TRBV11-3 | CASSFGGRETQYF | TGTGCCAGCAGCTTTGGGGGGAGGGAGACCCAGTACTTC
TRBJ2-5 | . | . | TRBV5-5 | CASSLSRREANKETQYF | TGTGCCAGCAGCTTGAGTCGCAGGGAGGCCAACAAAGAGACCCAGTACTTC
TRBJ1-4 | . | . | TRBV27 | CASSPVRLPDEKLFF | TGTGCCAGCAGTCCCGTGCGTCTACCGGATGAAAAACTGTTTTTT
TRBJ2-1 | . | TRBD1 | TRBV2 | CASNDRVYNEQFF | TGTGCCAGCAACGACAGGGTGTACAATGAGCAGTTCTTC
TRBJ2-2 | . | TRBD2 | TRBV6-5 | CASSFRTSGGGELFF | TGTGCCAGCAGTTTTCGGACTAGCGGGGGCGGGGAGCTGTTTTTT
TRBJ2-7 | once | TRBD1 | TRBV23-1 | CASSQSRQGAWEQYF | TGCGCCAGCAGTCAATCACGACAGGGGGCGTGGGAGCAGTACTTC
TRBJ2-3 | . | TRBD2 | TRBV5-1 | CASSLNGGGEDTQYF | TGCGCCAGCAGCTTGAATGGCGGGGGGGAGGATACGCAGTATTTT
TRBJ2-3 | . | TRBD2 | TRBV4-1 | CASSQGERGGDPDTQYF | TGCGCCAGCAGCCAAGGGGAGCGGGGGGGCGACCCAGATACGCAGTATTTT
TRBJ2-5 | once | . | TRBV2 | CASSDGQQETQYF | TGTGCCAGCAGCGATGGACAGCAAGAGACCCAGTACTTC
TRBJ2-7 | . | TRBD2 | TRBV4-1 | CASSHHLAAVLYEQYF | TGCGCCAGCAGCCACCACCTAGCGGCAGTGCTCTACGAGCAGTACTTC
TRBJ1-5 | . | TRBD1 | TRBV19 | CASSIPDRGANQPQHF | TGTGCCAGTAGTATCCCGGACAGGGGGGCAAATCAGCCCCAGCATTTT
TRBJ1-2 | . | . | TRBV3-1/TRBV3-2 | CASSPGHGNYGYTF | TGTGCCAGCAGCCCCGGACACGGTAACTATGGCTACACCTTC
TRBJ1-4 | . | . | TRBV7-9 | CASRPRTDSTNEKLFF | TGTGCCAGCAGGCCTCGGACGGACTCAACTAATGAAAAACTGTTTTTT
TRBJ2-2 | once | TRBD1 | TRBV27 | CATKDRENTGELFF | TGTGCCACTAAGGACAGGGAAAACACCGGGGAGCTGTTTTTT
TRBJ2-4 | . | . | TRBV27 | CASSPDRIAKNIQYF | TGTGCCAGCAGTCCAGACAGAATAGCCAAAAACATTCAGTACTTC
TRBJ2-7 | . | TRBD2 | TRBV6-5 | CASSYDIAGAYEQYF | TGTGCCAGCAGTTACGATATAGCGGGGGCCTACGAGCAGTACTTC
TRBJ2-4 | . | . | TRBV18 | CASSPPTASKNIQYF | TGTGCCAGCTCACCCCCGACAGCTTCCAAAAACATTCAGTACTTC